This TCR beta chain was identified during a study of blood T cell repertoires in COVID-19. The overall study: The study drew acute and convalescent COVID-19 samples from the United States, Italy and Spain.

How the authors handled the data: It was from reference gene primer amplification that nucleated cell counts were estimated. The method was immunoSEQ multiplex PCR; TCRdb's version includes in-frame clones alone and lacks a portion of them. V and J calls and clone size are copied from that table; D and trimming were computed from the DNA. Of fewer than 600,000 clones in the sample, roughly 90% were seen once. CDR1 is MNHEY and CDR2 is SMNVEV in the germline V gene (reference sequence). V was clipped by 4 bases and J by 8 bases; unmatched bases: 4. The CDR3 covers 12 residues. All enrollees were roughly 18 to 90 years old and from about 25 US areas. Allocation to cohorts depended on clinical history reported by the participants.

Material for sequencing was PBMCs or T cells enriched from blood (not recorded which). This TCR derives from a woman aged 35 to 49 who had recovered from COVID-19. The V and J genes are TRBV27 and TRBJ1-2; 7 bases line up with TRBD1. CDR3 loop: CASSSTGYGYTF. Here the CDR3 DNA reads TGTGCCAGCAGTTCGACAGGGTACGGCTACACCTTC.